One T cell receptor beta chain is described in this entry. Its antigen is unidentified. The record originates from a study of T cell responses to AZD1222 COVID-19 vaccine. Study background: Investigators merged groups given second doses at roughly 4 or roughly 12 weeks. Broader study findings: Nearly half of unique spike-specific TCRs reportedly avoided B.1.351 and B.1.1.7 mutated regions.

Generated by immunoSEQ multiplex PCR, the TCRdb table keeps only in-frame clones and is missing some. Here the sample spans about 130,000 clones, 84% being singletons. After removal of 6 bases from V and 3 bases from J, the junction contained 5 bases not matched to a gene. The CDR3 consists of 13 residues. Germline lookup yields CDR1 SQVTM and CDR2 ANQGSEA. Specimen: peripheral blood, collected on day 0 of AZD1222 vaccination. The origin of this receptor is an adult in good health. The chain couples TRBV29-1 to TRBJ1-2, with 9 bases that match TRBD1. The DNA of the CDR3 is TGCAGCGTCCCCGGGACAGGGCACTATGGCTACACCTTC. It specifies CSVPGTGHYGYTF.